The rows below give T cell receptor beta chains drawn from one sample of a study of control samples from healthy donors and cancer patients. Clones were read by immunoSEQ multiplex PCR, and TCRdb kept only the in-frame ones, dropping some. Among some 79,000 clones, over 85% were seen once, and the ten largest hold around 1.3%. Sequencing was carried out using PBMCs. The receptor set was obtained from a woman aged 40-49 years with lung cancer. The CDR3 runs from the conserved cysteine through the conserved F or W. The D gene is left open where the match is weak.

d_call	v_call	j_call	cdr3_aa
TRBD1	TRBV27	TRBJ1-2	CASGPRDSLWHYGYTF
TRBD1	TRBV9	TRBJ2-1	CASSVARTGVPNNEQFF
NA	TRBV7-6	TRBJ2-2	CASSLAGLALAGELFF
NA	TRBV5-5	TRBJ2-3	CASSVPVTTDTQYF
NA	TRBV6-6	TRBJ2-7	CASKAGMSYEQYF
NA	TRBV27	TRBJ1-5	CASTRNAGRDQPQHF
TRBD1	TRBV29-1	TRBJ2-7	CSVGTASYEQYF
NA	TRBV7-9	TRBJ1-6	CASSLVLGNNSPLHF
NA	TRBV7-8	TRBJ1-1	CASSLSNTEAFF
TRBD1	TRBV4-1	TRBJ2-7	CASSLGTEGNEQYF
TRBD1	TRBV6-4	TRBJ2-7	CASSDGQGFPYEQYF
TRBD1	TRBV19	TRBJ1-5	CASSIGDRERQPQHF
NA	TRBV28	TRBJ1-1	CASSPHRRSMNTEAFF
TRBD1	TRBV13	TRBJ1-1	CASQSRGTGETEAFF
TRBD2	TRBV14	TRBJ2-3	CASSQEIGAGSTDTQYF
TRBD2	TRBV5-8	TRBJ2-1	CASSRERGQFF
NA	TRBV19	TRBJ1-4	CASSIGALANEKLFF
TRBD1	TRBV27	TRBJ2-7	CASSFLWGQGSYEQYF
NA	TRBV11-3	TRBJ1-2	CASSSGRGDYGYTF
NA	TRBV4-2	TRBJ2-2	CASSLSQTSSAGELFF
TRBD1	TRBV5-1	TRBJ2-7	CASSWAWDRGPLEQYF
TRBD1	TRBV19	TRBJ2-7	CASSIDEDRSYEQYF
NA	TRBV5-1	TRBJ1-3	CASSLGISGNTIYF
TRBD1	TRBV6-5	TRBJ1-3	CASSYTMTGAGNTIYF
NA	TRBV2	TRBJ1-5	CASSEGVLNQPQHF
NA	TRBV29-1	TRBJ1-2	CSVAAGGDYGYTF
NA	TRBV3-1/TRBV3-2	TRBJ1-1	CASSQEGSGQSAFF